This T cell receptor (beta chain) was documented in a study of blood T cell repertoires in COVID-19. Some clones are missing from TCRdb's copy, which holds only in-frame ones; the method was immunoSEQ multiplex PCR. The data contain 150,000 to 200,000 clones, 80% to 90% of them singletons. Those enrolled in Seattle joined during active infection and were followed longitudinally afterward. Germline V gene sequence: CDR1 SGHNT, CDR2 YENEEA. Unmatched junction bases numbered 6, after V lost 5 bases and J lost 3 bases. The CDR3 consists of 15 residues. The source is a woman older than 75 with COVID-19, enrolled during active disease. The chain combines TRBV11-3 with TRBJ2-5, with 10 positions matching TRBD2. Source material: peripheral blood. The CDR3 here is CASSRGGTSEETQYF. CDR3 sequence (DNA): TGTGCCAGCAGCCGAGGAGGGACTAGCGAAGAGACCCAGTACTTC.